The present entry profiles one T cell receptor (beta chain) with its context. Its target is not known. From germline, CDR1 is MNHNY and CDR2 SVGAGI (reference sequence). V was cut by 0 bases and J by 2 bases, with 8 bases left in between. The CDR3 has 14 amino acids. Expressed TCRB transcripts were sequenced because the entire RNA isolate underwent reverse transcription. The repertoire was sequenced with immunoSEQ multiplex PCR; TCRdb's copy has only in-frame clones and lacks some. The table records a few hundred thousand clones, around 9.6% of them present only once. The data stem from a study of beta chain features in type 1 diabetes. Study at large: Patients were similar to healthy donors in age and gender (as well as in cell yields).

Findings of the study overall: Among patients with Type 1 diabetes, TCRB CDR3s were moderately but significantly shorter in every one of the four CD4+ subsets.

The receptor comes from a man under 40 with type 1 diabetes. The chain has TRBV6-6 and TRBJ2-7; no reliable D call. Material: central memory CD4+ T cells from blood. CDR3 sequence reads: CASSYSGRTYEQYF. As DNA, the CDR3 is TGTGCCAGCAGTTACTCGGGCCGCACCTACGAGCAGTACTTC.